Each of the 23 T cell receptor beta chains below was sequenced from the same sample in a study of blood T cell repertoires in COVID-19 (dated by TCRdb to 2020 to 2022). Library preparation used the immunoSEQ multiplex PCR assay. TCRdb took over this immuneACCESS table, retaining in-frame rearrangements with V and J assigned. Such tables are incomplete; in checked studies, under half of the missing clones stem from an unresolved V gene, and the remainder is unexplained. This sample lists some 150,000 clones; 80% to 90% were detected once. The ten top clones hold about 1.4% of the sample. The specimen was peripheral blood. The receptors originated from a woman aged 45-59 years with acute or convalescent COVID-19.

The V gene is TRBV4-2, the J gene TRBJ1-4, with D possibly TRBD1 on 5 matching bases. CDR3 length: 15 residues. CDR1 and CDR2 (germline): LGHNA, YNFKEQ. V lost 1 base and J lost 4, with 10 bases in between. CDR3 nucleotide sequence: TGTGCCAGCAGCCAAGGGTCAGGGAATAATGAAAAACTGTTTTTT. The encoded protein is CASSQGSGNNEKLFF.

This chain joins TRBV19 and TRBJ2-1; the match to TRBD2 covers 13 bases. The germline gives CDR1 LNHDA, CDR2 SQIVND (reference sequence). Trimming at V came to 6 bases and at J to 7 bases, leaving 9 bases not matched to a gene. The CDR3 loop spans 16 amino acids. CDR3 in DNA: TGTGCCAGTAGCCCCACTAGCGGGGGGGCCAGGAATGAGCAGTTCTTC. Its protein is CASSPTSGGARNEQFF. Combining the CDR3 with reference TRBV19 and TRBJ2-1 gives the whole variable domain DGGITQSPKYLFRKEGQNVTLSCEQNLNHDAMYWYRQDPGQGLRLIYYSQIVNDFQKGDIAEGYSVSREKKESFPLTVTSAQKNPTAFYLCASSPTSGGARNEQFFGPGTRLTVL.

The chain is built from TRBV14 and TRBJ1-2, with 7 positions matching TRBD1. CDR1 SGHDN and CDR2 FVKESK come from the germline V gene. The V gene end was trimmed by 4 bases and the J gene end by 5 bases; junction bases not matched to a gene: 4. The CDR3 length is 13 residues. The CDR3 loop is CASSPRQGYGYTF. Written as DNA, the CDR3 is TGTGCCAGCAGCCCCCGACAGGGATATGGCTACACCTTC.

The table lists this clone with a few counts. This specimen includes other DNA sequences encoding the same CDR3. The chain links TRBV9 to TRBJ1-1; D possibly corresponds to TRBD1 (6 bases). Deletions cut 2 bases from V and 1 base from J, with 6 bases between. CDR3 length: 13 residues. Germline values: CDR1 SGDLS, CDR2 YYNGEE. The CDR3 bases are TGTGCCAGCAGCGTGACAGGGAACACTGAAGCTTTCTTT. Translated: CASSVTGNTEAFF. Combining the CDR3 with reference TRBV9 and TRBJ1-1 gives the whole variable domain DSGVTQTPKHLITATGQRVTLRCSPRSGDLSVYWYQQSLDQGLQFLIQYYNGEERAKGNILERFSAQQFPDLHSELNLSSLELGDSALYFCASSVTGNTEAFFGQGTRLTVV.

This chain uses TRBV7-9 with TRBJ2-1; 10 bases fit TRBD1. Losses at the gene ends were 6 bases for V and 7 bases for J; bases not matched to a gene: 3. Germline V gene lookup returns CDR1 SEHNR and CDR2 FQNEAQ (reference sequence). CDR3 length: 13 amino acids. In DNA, the CDR3 is TGTGCCAGCAGTGGACAGGGGGTTAATGAGCAGTTCTTC. Translating it yields CASSGQGVNEQFF.

The chain uses TRBV5-1 and TRBJ2-2; D perhaps matches TRBD1 (5 bases). Trimming took 4 bases from V and 1 from J, leaving 14 bases between them. The CDR3 loop spans 16 amino acids. Per the germline V gene, CDR1 is SGHRS and CDR2 is YFSETQ. CDR3 region: CASSKSAGRNTGELFF. In nucleotides, the CDR3 is TGCGCCAGCAGCAAATCGGCAGGGCGGAACACCGGGGAGCTGTTTTTT.

This clone occurred once. The chain is built from TRBV5-4 and TRBJ1-2, with D perhaps matching TRBD1 (6 bases). Looked up from germline, CDR1 is SGHNT and CDR2 is YYREEE (reference sequence). The CDR3 sequence is 14 residues long. Deletions cut 4 bases from V and 6 bases from J, with 16 bases between. In nucleotides, the CDR3 is TGTGCCAGCAGCACGTACAGGGAAAGGGATGGCTACACCTTC. Its translation is CASSTYRERDGYTF.

The chain employs TRBV19 and TRBJ1-4, with 9 bases lining up with TRBD1. CDR3 size: 17 residues. With V trimmed by 6 bases and J by 7 bases, 15 bases remained unmatched. Germline V gives CDR1 LNHDA, CDR2 SQIVND (reference sequence). CDR3 nucleotides: TGTGCCAGTAGGCAGCTTGGGACAGGGATTAATTCTGAAAAACTGTTTTTT. This translates into CASRQLGTGINSEKLFF.

The chain carries TRBV2 and TRBJ1-4; D is perhaps TRBD1 (6 bases). Trimming pared 7 bases from V and 4 bases from J, leaving 13 bases between. The CDR3 sequence is 14 residues long. Germline CDR1 is SNHLY and CDR2 is FYNNEI. The CDR3, as DNA: TGTGCCAGCACCCGGGCAGGGGTTAATGAAAAACTGTTTTTT. It is translated as CASTRAGVNEKLFF.

The chain links TRBV10-3 to TRBJ2-3, with 12 bases lining up with TRBD2. The CDR3 is 15 amino acids. The J segment lost 1 base and the V segment lost 7 bases, leaving 3 bases of the junction unmatched. Germline V gene lookup returns CDR1 ENHRY and CDR2 SYGVKD. CDR3 loop: CAINLAGGGTDTQYF. The CDR3 DNA reads TGTGCCATCAATCTAGCGGGAGGGGGCACAGATACGCAGTATTTT.

V and J are TRBV19 and TRBJ1-5; TRBD1 matches 8 bases. The CDR3 has 15 residues. CDR1 and CDR2 from the germline V gene are LNHDA and SQIVND (reference sequence). V lost 10 bases and J lost 4; bases outside the gene matches: 12. The CDR3 DNA reads as TGTGCCACTTCTTTCGGGACAGGCCGGAATCAGCCCCAGCATTTT. Protein product: CATSFGTGRNQPQHF.

The V and J genes are TRBV7-2 and TRBJ2-1, with D possibly being TRBD1 (5 bases). Per germline, CDR1 SGHTA and CDR2 FQGNSA. The CDR3 sequence is 18 residues long. V dropped 0 bases and J dropped 1 base, with 16 bases sitting between them. In DNA form, the CDR3 reads TGTGCCAGCAGCTTAGCGGGGTCAGGGCTTGCTTCCTACAATGAGCAGTTCTTC. Translated: CASSLAGSGLASYNEQFF.

This clone was recorded once. The chain uses TRBV7-2 and TRBJ1-1; D may be TRBD1 (5 bases). CDR1 is SGHTA, CDR2 FQGNSA, per germline. Trimming pared 4 bases from V and 5 bases from J, leaving 14 bases between. This CDR3 contains 14 residues. CDR3 DNA: TGTGCCAGCAGCTCAGCTCGGAGGGGAACTGAAGCTTTCTTT. Translation: CASSSARRGTEAFF. Drawing the rest from reference TRBV7-2 and TRBJ1-1, the complete variable domain is GAGVSQSPSNKVTEKGKDVELRCDPISGHTALYWYRQSLGQGLEFLIYFQGNSAPDKSGLPSDRFSAERTGGSVSTLTIQRTQQEDSAVYLCASSSARRGTEAFFGQGTRLTVV.

The chain has TRBV12-5 and TRBJ1-4; 12 bases match TRBD1. This CDR3 comprises 14 residues. V was clipped by 6 bases and J by 8 bases; unmatched bases: 4. CDR1 and CDR2 from the germline V gene are LGHNT and FRNRAP. The CDR3 sequence: CASGGTGGSEKLFF. CDR3 bases: TGTGCTAGTGGGGGGACAGGGGGCAGCGAAAAACTGTTTTTT.

V usage is TRBV10-3 and J usage is TRBJ1-2, with 12 bases that match TRBD1. The junction had 10 bases not matched to a gene; V was cut back by 4 bases and J by 7 bases. The germline V gene encodes CDR1 ENHRY and CDR2 SYGVKD. The CDR3 extends over 16 amino acids. The CDR3 spells CAISGPGTGGATGYTF. Written as DNA, the CDR3 is TGTGCCATCAGTGGGCCCGGGACAGGGGGCGCGACTGGCTACACCTTC.

V and J are TRBV19 and TRBJ1-1, with 8 positions matching TRBD1. The germline V gene encodes CDR1 LNHDA and CDR2 SQIVND (reference sequence). The CDR3 length is 15 residues. Germline trimming cut 3 bases from V and 4 bases from J; bases unmatched to any gene: 7. DNA of the CDR3: TGTGCCAGTAGTATTGCGGACAGGGCAGGCACTGAAGCTTTCTTT. It encodes CASSIADRAGTEAFF. Full variable domain (missing parts from reference TRBV19 and TRBJ1-1): DGGITQSPKYLFRKEGQNVTLSCEQNLNHDAMYWYRQDPGQGLRLIYYSQIVNDFQKGDIAEGYSVSREKKESFPLTVTSAQKNPTAFYLCASSIADRAGTEAFFGQGTRLTVV.

V gene TRBV27 combines with J gene TRBJ1-6, with 9 bases identical to TRBD1. Looked up from germline, CDR1 is MNHEY and CDR2 is SMNVEV (reference sequence). The V and J ends lost 4 bases and 7 bases, in that order; junction bases with no gene match: 17. The CDR3 extends over 19 amino acids. CDR3 residues: CASSWKGTGYFGQNSPLHF. CDR3 coding DNA: TGTGCCAGCAGTTGGAAAGGGACAGGGTACTTTGGGCAAAATTCACCCCTCCACTTT.

The genes are TRBV29-1 and TRBJ1-1; TRBD1 agrees at 10 bases. V dropped 4 bases and J dropped 1; count of bases not matched to a gene: 3. Per the germline V gene, CDR1 is SQVTM and CDR2 is ANQGSEA. CDR3 length: 14 amino acids. CDR3 in amino acids: CSVGQGATNTEAFF. For the CDR3, the DNA is TGCAGCGTTGGACAGGGGGCTACGAACACTGAAGCTTTCTTT. Looking up the rest from reference TRBV29-1 and TRBJ1-1 gives the full variable domain: SAVISQKPSRDICQRGTSLTIQCQVDSQVTMMFWYRQQPGQSLTLIATANQGSEATYESGFVIDKFPISRPNLTFSTLTVSNMSPEDSSIYLCSVGQGATNTEAFFGQGTRLTVV.

This clone was detected once. This chain joins TRBV5-1 and TRBJ1-6; the match to TRBD1 covers 9 bases. Looked up from germline, CDR1 is SGHRS and CDR2 is YFSETQ. V shed 3 bases, J shed 6 bases, and the junction held 7 bases outside the gene matches. The CDR3 runs to 16 residues. The CDR3 DNA reads as TGCGCCAGCAGCTCTAAGTGGGACAGGGCTAATTCACCCCTCCACTTT. Translated, it gives CASSSKWDRANSPLHF.

This clone was seen a few times. The rearrangement joins TRBV5-6 to TRBJ1-1; a possible D gene is TRBD1 (5 bases). Trimming removed 3 bases at V and 6 bases at J, with 15 bases between. Looked up from germline, CDR1 is SGHDT and CDR2 is YYEEEE. There are 14 residues in the CDR3. In DNA form, the CDR3 reads TGTGCCAGCAGCTCGCAGGCAGGGAGGGCTGAAGCTTTCTTT. It encodes CASSSQAGRAEAFF. Using reference TRBV5-6 and TRBJ1-1 for the parts outside the CDR3, the full variable domain is DAGVTQSPTHLIKTRGQQVTLRCSPKSGHDTVSWYQQALGQGPQFIFQYYEEEERQRGNFPDRFSGHQFPNYSSELNVNALLLGDSALYLCASSSQAGRAEAFFGQGTRLTVV.

J is TRBJ2-5 and V is TRBV7-7, with TRBD2 identical over 10 bases. The V and J ends lost 5 bases and 4 bases, in that order; junction bases with no gene match: 10. The CDR3 totals 16 residues. The germline gives CDR1 SSHAT, CDR2 FNYEAQ (reference sequence). In nucleotides, the CDR3 is TGTGCCAGCAGCCCGATCACTAGCGGGAATTCAGAGACCCAGTACTTC. This translates into CASSPITSGNSETQYF.

The genes are TRBV11-2 and TRBJ2-3; TRBD2 agrees at 12 bases. Unmatched junction bases numbered 15, after V lost 5 bases and J lost 6 bases. The CDR3 consists of 18 residues. CDR1 is SGHAT and CDR2 is FQNNGV in the germline V gene. The CDR3 sequence: CASSPLSRLAGDVDTQYF. In nucleotides, the CDR3 is TGTGCCAGCAGCCCGCTATCCCGACTAGCGGGAGATGTGGATACGCAGTATTTT.

The rearrangement joins TRBV29-1 to TRBJ1-2; the D is unclear. Trimming cost V 5 bases and J 9 bases, with 16 bases left between them. CDR1 SQVTM and CDR2 ANQGSEA come from the germline V gene. The CDR3 totals 12 residues. As DNA, the CDR3 is TGCAGCGTTCATATAAGAGGGTCGAGCTACACCTTC. It codes for CSVHIRGSSYTF. The complete variable domain, with remaining parts taken from reference TRBV29-1 and TRBJ1-2, reads SAVISQKPSRDICQRGTSLTIQCQVDSQVTMMFWYRQQPGQSLTLIATANQGSEATYESGFVIDKFPISRPNLTFSTLTVSNMSPEDSSIYLCSVHIRGSSYTFGSGTRLTVV.